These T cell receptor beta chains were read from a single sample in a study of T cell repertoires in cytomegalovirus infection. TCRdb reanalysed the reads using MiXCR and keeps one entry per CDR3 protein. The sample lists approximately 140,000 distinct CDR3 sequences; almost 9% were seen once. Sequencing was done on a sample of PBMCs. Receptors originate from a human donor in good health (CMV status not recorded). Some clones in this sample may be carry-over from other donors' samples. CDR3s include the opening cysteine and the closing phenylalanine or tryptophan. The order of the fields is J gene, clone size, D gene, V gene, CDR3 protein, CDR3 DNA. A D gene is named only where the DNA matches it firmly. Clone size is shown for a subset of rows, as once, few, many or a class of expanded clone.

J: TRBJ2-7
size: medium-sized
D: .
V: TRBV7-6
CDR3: CASSLGPDYEQYF
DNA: TGTGCCAGCAGCTTAGGACCGGACTACGAGCAGTACTTC

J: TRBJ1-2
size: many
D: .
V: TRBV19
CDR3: CASSIDELRYGYTF
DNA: TGTGCCAGTAGTATAGACGAGTTACGCTATGGCTACACCTTC

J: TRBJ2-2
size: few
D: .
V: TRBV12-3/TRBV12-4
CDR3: CASSSSGRLAGELFF
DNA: .

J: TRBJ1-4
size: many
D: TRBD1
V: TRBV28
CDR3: CASSWGDRRGEKLFF
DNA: TGTGCCAGCAGTTGGGGGGACAGGAGAGGAGAAAAACTGTTTTTT

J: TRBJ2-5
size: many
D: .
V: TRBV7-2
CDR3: CASSLFGGQETQYF
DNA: TGTGCCAGCAGCTTATTCGGGGGACAAGAGACCCAGTACTTC

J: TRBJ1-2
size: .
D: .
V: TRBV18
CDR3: CASSPEAGANYGYTF
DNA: TGTGCCAGCTCACCGGAGGCAGGAGCTAACTATGGCTACACCTTC

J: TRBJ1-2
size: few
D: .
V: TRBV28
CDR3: CASRPGGAGSDYGYTF
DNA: TGTGCCAGCAGGCCCGGGGGGGCGGGGAGTGACTATGGCTACACCTTC

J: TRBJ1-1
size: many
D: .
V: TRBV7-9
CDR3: CASSLVRGNTEAFF
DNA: TGTGCCAGCAGCTTAGTTAGGGGAAACACTGAAGCTTTCTTT

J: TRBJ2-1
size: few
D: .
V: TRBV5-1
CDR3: CASSGGGGAVLNEQFF
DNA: TGCGCCAGCAGCGGGGGGGGGGGGGCCGTCCTCAATGAGCAGTTCTTC

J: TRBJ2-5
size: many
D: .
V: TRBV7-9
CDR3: CASSSLKETQYF
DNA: TGTGCCAGCAGCTCCCTGAAGGAGACCCAGTACTTC

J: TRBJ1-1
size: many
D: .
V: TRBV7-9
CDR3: CASSFGGEAFF
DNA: TGTGCCAGCAGCTTTGGAGGTGAAGCTTTCTTT

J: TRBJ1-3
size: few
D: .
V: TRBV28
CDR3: CASFSWDGRNTIYF
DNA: TGTGCCAGCTTTTCCTGGGACGGACGAAACACCATATATTTT

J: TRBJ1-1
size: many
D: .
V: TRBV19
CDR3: CASSIFGAEAFF
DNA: TGTGCCAGTAGTATCTTCGGGGCTGAAGCTTTCTTT

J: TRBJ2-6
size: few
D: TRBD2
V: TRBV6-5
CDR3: CASSYFRGGRGSGANVLTF
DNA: TGTGCCAGCAGTTACTTCCGGGGCGGGAGGGGCTCTGGGGCCAACGTCCTGACTTTC

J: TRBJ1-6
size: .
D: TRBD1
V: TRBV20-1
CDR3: CSASGQTDSPLHF
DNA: TGCAGTGCATCGGGACAGACGGATTCACCCCTCCACTTT

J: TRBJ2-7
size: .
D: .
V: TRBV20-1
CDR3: CSAYRVGSYEQYF
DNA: TGCAGTGCATACAGGGTTGGCTCCTACGAGCAGTACTTC

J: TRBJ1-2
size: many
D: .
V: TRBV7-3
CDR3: CASSLNAGTDGYTF
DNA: TGTGCCAGCAGCTTAAACGCCGGGACCGATGGCTACACCTTC

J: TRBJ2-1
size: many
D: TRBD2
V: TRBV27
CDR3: CASSKTSGGYNEQFF
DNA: TGTGCCAGCAGTAAAACTAGCGGGGGTTACAATGAGCAGTTCTTC

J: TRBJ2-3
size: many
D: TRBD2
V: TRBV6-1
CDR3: CASKGRGGTDTQYF
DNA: TGTGCCAGCAAGGGGCGGGGGGGGACAGATACGCAGTATTTT

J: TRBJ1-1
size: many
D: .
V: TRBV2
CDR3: CASSTGTEAFF
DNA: TGTGCCAGCTCGACTGGCACTGAAGCTTTCTTT

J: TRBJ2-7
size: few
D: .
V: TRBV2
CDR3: CASKAGTSYEQYF
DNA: TGTGCCAGCAAGGCAGGGACCTCCTACGAGCAGTACTTC

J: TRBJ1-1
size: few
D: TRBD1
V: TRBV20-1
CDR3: CSATLGTGKAEAFF
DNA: TGCAGTGCTACCCTCGGGACAGGGAAGGCTGAAGCTTTCTTT

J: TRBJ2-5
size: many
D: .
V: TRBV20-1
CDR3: CSASRPLGETQYF
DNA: TGCAGTGCTAGTCGTCCCCTAGGAGAGACCCAGTACTTC

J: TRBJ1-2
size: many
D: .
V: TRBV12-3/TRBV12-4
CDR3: CASSLVQNYGYTF
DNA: TGTGCCAGCAGTTTGGTACAGAACTATGGCTACACCTTC

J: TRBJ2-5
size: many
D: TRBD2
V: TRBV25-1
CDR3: CASRRAGGPQETQYF
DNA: TGTGCCAGCAGACGAGCGGGGGGTCCCCAAGAGACCCAGTACTTC

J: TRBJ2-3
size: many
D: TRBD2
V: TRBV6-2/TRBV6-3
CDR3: CASSRTSGASTDTQYF
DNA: TGTGCCAGCAGTCGGACTAGCGGGGCTAGCACAGATACGCAGTATTTT

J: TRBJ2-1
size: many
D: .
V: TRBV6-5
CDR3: CASSYESYNEQFF
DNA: TGTGCCAGCAGTTACGAATCCTACAATGAGCAGTTCTTC

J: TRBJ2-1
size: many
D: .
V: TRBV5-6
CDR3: CASSAGQYNEQFF
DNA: TGTGCCAGCAGCGCGGGACAGTACAATGAGCAGTTCTTC

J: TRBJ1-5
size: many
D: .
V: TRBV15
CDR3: CATSRQEDQPQHF
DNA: TGTGCCACCAGCCGGCAGGAGGATCAGCCCCAGCATTTT

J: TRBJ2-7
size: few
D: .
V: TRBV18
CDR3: CASSPGRITYEQYF
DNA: TGTGCCAGCTCCCCCGGCCGGATAACCTACGAGCAGTACTTC

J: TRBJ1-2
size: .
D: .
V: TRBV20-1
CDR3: CSARDQADYYGYTF
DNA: TGCAGTGCTAGAGATCAGGCTGACTACTATGGCTACACCTTC

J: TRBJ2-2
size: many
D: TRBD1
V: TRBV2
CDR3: CASSEGGTGRNTGELFF
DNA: TGTGCCAGCAGTGAAGGGGGGACAGGGCGAAACACCGGGGAGCTGTTTTTT

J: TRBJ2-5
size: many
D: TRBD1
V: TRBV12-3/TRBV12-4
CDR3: CASRRQGTETQYF
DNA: TGTGCCAGCAGGCGACAGGGTACAGAGACCCAGTACTTC

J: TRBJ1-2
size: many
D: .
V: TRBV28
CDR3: CASSLSNFGYTF
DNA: TGTGCCAGCAGTTTATCTAACTTCGGCTACACCTTC

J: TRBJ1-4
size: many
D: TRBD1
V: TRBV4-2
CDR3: CASSNRQTGTNEKLFF
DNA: TGTGCCAGCAGCAACAGACAGACAGGGACTAATGAAAAACTGTTTTTT

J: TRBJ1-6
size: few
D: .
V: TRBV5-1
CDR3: CASSLAGDQGIGALHF
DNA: TGCGCCAGCAGCTTGGCTGGGGACCAAGGGATAGGGGCCCTCCACTTT

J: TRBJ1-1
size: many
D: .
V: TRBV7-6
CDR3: CASSLVTGSTEAFF
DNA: TGTGCCAGCAGCTTAGTAACGGGGTCCACTGAAGCTTTCTTT

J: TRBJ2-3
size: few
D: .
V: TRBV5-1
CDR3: CASSSQSTDTQYF
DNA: TGCGCCAGCAGTAGCCAGAGCACAGATACGCAGTATTTT

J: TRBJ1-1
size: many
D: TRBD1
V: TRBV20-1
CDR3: CSAKVRGRRTEAFF
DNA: TGCAGTGCAAAAGTCAGGGGGCGGAGAACTGAAGCTTTCTTT

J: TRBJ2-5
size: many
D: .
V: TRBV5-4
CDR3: CASSLGPSLGQETQYF
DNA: TGTGCCAGCAGCCTGGGACCTAGCTTGGGTCAAGAGACCCAGTACTTC

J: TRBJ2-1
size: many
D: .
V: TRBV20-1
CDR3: CSAGGGDEQFF
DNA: TGCAGTGCTGGGGGTGGGGATGAGCAGTTCTTC

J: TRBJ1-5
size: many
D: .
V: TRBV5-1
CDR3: CASSKGDFPEGDSNQPQHF
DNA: TGCGCCAGCAGCAAAGGGGACTTCCCGGAGGGGGATAGCAATCAGCCCCAGCATTTT

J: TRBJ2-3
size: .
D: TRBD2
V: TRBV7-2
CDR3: CASAYSGGTTDTQYF
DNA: TGTGCCAGCGCCTATAGCGGGGGGACCACAGATACGCAGTATTTT

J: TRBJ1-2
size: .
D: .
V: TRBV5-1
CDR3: CASSRRDGTNYGYTF
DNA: TGCGCCAGCAGCCGCAGGGACGGAACTAACTATGGCTACACCTTC

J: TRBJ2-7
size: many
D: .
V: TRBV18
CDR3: CASSPPSVYEQYF
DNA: TGTGCCAGCTCACCACCGAGCGTTTACGAGCAGTACTTC

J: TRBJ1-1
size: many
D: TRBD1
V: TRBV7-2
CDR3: CASSPRGTGKINTEAFF
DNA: TGTGCCAGCAGCCCCCGAGGGACAGGGAAGATAAACACTGAAGCTTTCTTT

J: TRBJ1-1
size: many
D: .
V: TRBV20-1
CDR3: CSGSYGDTEAFF
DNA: TGCAGTGGCTCCTACGGTGACACTGAAGCTTTCTTT

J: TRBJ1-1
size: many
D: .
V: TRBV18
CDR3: CASSLDGAGDTEAFF
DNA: TGTGCCAGCTCACTGGATGGGGCAGGGGACACTGAAGCTTTCTTT

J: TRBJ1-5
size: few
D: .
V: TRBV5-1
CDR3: CASSPGTALAGPQHF
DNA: TGCGCCAGCAGCCCGGGGACGGCACTAGCAGGGCCCCAGCATTTT